The rows below give T cell receptor beta chains drawn from one sample of a study of blood T cells in healthy people across ages. One entry per CDR3 protein results from TCRdb running MiXCR on the 5' RACE reads. The sample yields 1.5 million to 1.8 million distinct CDR3 sequences, roughly 43% seen once. The sample was blood. The receptors shown here come from a young woman in good health. Each CDR3 is given with its conserved first and last residue. D genes are given only for firm matches.

j_gene: TRBJ2-3; d_gene: TRBD2; v_gene: TRBV4-3; CDR3aa: CASSQPAGADTQYF
j_gene: TRBJ2-7; d_gene: TRBD2; v_gene: TRBV6-2/TRBV6-3; CDR3aa: CASSQRTSYEQYF
j_gene: TRBJ2-7; d_gene: -; v_gene: TRBV11-2; CDR3aa: CASSFWKQGYEQYF
j_gene: TRBJ2-1; d_gene: TRBD2; v_gene: TRBV11-2; CDR3aa: CASSSLRRGGLNEQFF
j_gene: TRBJ1-2; d_gene: TRBD1; v_gene: TRBV6-5; CDR3aa: CASGGQGNGDYGYTF
j_gene: TRBJ2-7; d_gene: TRBD1; v_gene: TRBV10-3; CDR3aa: CAIRTGVSYEQYF
j_gene: TRBJ1-1; d_gene: TRBD1; v_gene: TRBV19; CDR3aa: CASSFSDRPRGTEAFF
j_gene: TRBJ2-1; d_gene: TRBD2; v_gene: TRBV20-1; CDR3aa: CSAPPSGSLNEQFF
j_gene: TRBJ2-3; d_gene: -; v_gene: TRBV28; CDR3aa: CGLGLVGTDTQYF
j_gene: TRBJ1-2; d_gene: TRBD1; v_gene: TRBV6-5; CDR3aa: CASSYSKGAGAYGYTF
j_gene: TRBJ1-2; d_gene: TRBD1; v_gene: TRBV7-9; CDR3aa: CASSSPDRWHGYTF
j_gene: TRBJ2-2; d_gene: -; v_gene: TRBV11-2; CDR3aa: CASSLERQNTGELFF
j_gene: TRBJ2-1; d_gene: TRBD1; v_gene: TRBV5-8; CDR3aa: CASSGAGTGHHEQFF
j_gene: TRBJ2-5; d_gene: -; v_gene: TRBV12-3/TRBV12-4; CDR3aa: CASSVVRKETQYF
j_gene: -; d_gene: TRBD2; v_gene: TRBV12-3/TRBV12-4; CDR3aa: CASSSPPGGADNEQYF
j_gene: TRBJ2-4; d_gene: -; v_gene: TRBV12-3/TRBV12-4; CDR3aa: CASSPLAGAQNIQYF
j_gene: TRBJ2-1; d_gene: TRBD2; v_gene: TRBV12-3/TRBV12-4; CDR3aa: CASGLLGGGDEQFF
j_gene: TRBJ2-1; d_gene: TRBD1; v_gene: TRBV5-1; CDR3aa: CASSFVPGQGYSYNEQFF
j_gene: TRBJ1-2; d_gene: TRBD1; v_gene: TRBV20-1; CDR3aa: CSAKDRGQGGYTF
j_gene: TRBJ1-5; d_gene: -; v_gene: TRBV24-1; CDR3aa: CATRSETGGNQPQHF
j_gene: TRBJ2-3; d_gene: TRBD2; v_gene: TRBV10-3; CDR3aa: CAINPRASGGADTQYF
j_gene: TRBJ2-4; d_gene: TRBD1; v_gene: TRBV5-6; CDR3aa: CASSLWIRRTGIQYF
j_gene: TRBJ1-2; d_gene: -; v_gene: TRBV29-1; CDR3aa: CSVVGVTGLAYGYTF
j_gene: TRBJ2-1; d_gene: TRBD2; v_gene: TRBV20-1; CDR3aa: CSAAGTSVLREQFF
j_gene: TRBJ2-7; d_gene: -; v_gene: TRBV28; CDR3aa: CASSLRRGASRDEQYF
j_gene: TRBJ1-2; d_gene: -; v_gene: TRBV12-3/TRBV12-4; CDR3aa: CASSSTGWDYGYTF
j_gene: TRBJ2-7; d_gene: TRBD1; v_gene: TRBV11-2; CDR3aa: CAGSLGGQPTYEQYF
j_gene: TRBJ2-3; d_gene: -; v_gene: TRBV25-1; CDR3aa: CASSHPGTPTRDTQYF
j_gene: TRBJ2-7; d_gene: TRBD1; v_gene: TRBV6-2/TRBV6-3; CDR3aa: CASSRTGVNEQYF
j_gene: TRBJ1-5; d_gene: -; v_gene: TRBV29-1; CDR3aa: CSAYTQGPNQPQHF
j_gene: TRBJ2-5; d_gene: TRBD2; v_gene: TRBV2; CDR3aa: CASSEGGSGSSETQYF
j_gene: TRBJ2-7; d_gene: TRBD2; v_gene: TRBV6-5; CDR3aa: CASSPSGLAGNEQYF
j_gene: TRBJ2-5; d_gene: -; v_gene: TRBV20-1; CDR3aa: CSASKLAYQIQETQYF
j_gene: TRBJ2-2; d_gene: -; v_gene: TRBV6-1; CDR3aa: CALVALNTGELFF
j_gene: -; d_gene: -; v_gene: TRBV4-1; CDR3aa: CASSQHTYNEQYF
j_gene: TRBJ1-6; d_gene: TRBD1; v_gene: TRBV28; CDR3aa: CASIEDRGLGSPLHF
j_gene: TRBJ1-4; d_gene: TRBD1; v_gene: TRBV27; CDR3aa: CASSANLPGQGDEKLFF